The source of this TCR beta chain is a study of cytomegalovirus exposure and HLA in healthy donors. Per germline, CDR1 SGHRS and CDR2 YFSETQ. V was shortened by 1 base and J by 2 bases, with 9 bases between the two germline ends. The CDR3 sequence is 14 residues long. PCR amplification relied on 60 Vbeta primers (plus 13 Jbeta primers). Original handling: In a later analysis, the count reached some 75 million unique TCR beta chains, with 9 million to 11 million shared. The protocol was immunoSEQ multiplex PCR, while the TCRdb copy is restricted to in-frame clones and leaves out a portion. V and J calls and clone size are given by that table; D and trimming were obtained from the DNA. The profile shows 140,000 to 150,000 clones, 78% of them singletons.

The J gene is TRBJ1-2, the V gene TRBV5-1; D uncertain. Specimen: PBMCs. This TCR was sampled from a female donor in good health and CMV-seronegative. CDR3 loop: CASSLSVQNYGYTF. In DNA, the CDR3 is TGCGCCAGCAGCTTGTCGGTACAGAACTATGGCTACACCTTC.